Detailed here is one TCR beta chain. The data originate from a study of blood T cell repertoires in COVID-19. TCRdb's table, derived via immunoSEQ multiplex PCR, lists solely in-frame clones and lacks some. Altogether about 180,000 clones are present, about 82% being singletons, with the ten largest covering approximately 7%. Trimming took off 8 bases at V and 0 bases at J, with 8 bases between the two ends. The CDR3 runs 13 residues. Looked up from germline, CDR1 is SGHVS and CDR2 is FNYEAQ. The chain uses TRBV7-6 and TRBJ2-1; D perhaps matches TRBD2 (5 bases). Sequencing was done on a sample of peripheral blood. The TCR sequence derives from a man aged 50-60 years with active or convalescent COVID-19. The CDR3 here is CASWRASYNEQFF. CDR3 DNA sequence: TGTGCCAGCTGGCGGGCCTCCTACAATGAGCAGTTCTTC.